The clone carrying this T cell receptor (beta chain) was counted a few times. Produced via immunoSEQ multiplex PCR; TCRdb's table is partial and in-frame only. The table includes 44,000 or so clones, roughly 82% detected once. Germline CDR1 GTSNPN, CDR2 SVGIG (reference sequence). There are 13 residues in the CDR3. Trimming shortened V by 1 base and J by 5 bases, and 9 bases separated the two germline ends. These data come from a study of PD-L1 blockade in urothelial cancer. Overall study: Blood gave a median approximately 150,000 T cells.

The diagnosis in patients was locally advanced or metastatic urothelial carcinoma. This clonotype originated in a man between 65 and 79 years old with urothelial cancer. Sequences were derived from PBMCs, sampled around atezolizumab (anti-PD-L1) treatment. The chain employs TRBV30 and TRBJ2-1; TRBD1 is a possible D gene (6 bases). Written as DNA, the CDR3 is TGTGCCTGGAGTGGTGCAGGGGACAATGAGCAGTTCTTC. Protein: CAWSGAGDNEQFF.